This T cell receptor beta chain was recorded in a study of cytomegalovirus exposure and HLA in healthy donors. Study details: Roughly 80% of more than 300 genotyped donors fell in the Caucasian-associated ancestry cluster. The study's findings and limits: Accounts indicate the classifier identified cytomegalovirus status with strong specificity and sensitivity. In all likelihood, a cluster of highly shared sequence variants was a sequencing artifact.

In the PCR, 60 Vbeta and 13 Jbeta primers were used. The repertoire was sequenced with immunoSEQ multiplex PCR; TCRdb's copy has only in-frame clones and lacks some. The data hold approximately 120,000 clones, with 60% to 75% observed a single time. A note on this clone: Its antigen is still unknown.

CDR3 size: 15 residues. The germline V and J ends were trimmed by 4 bases and 0 bases, with 15 bases remaining between them. The germline gives CDR1 SQVTM, CDR2 ANQGSEA. The gene calls are TRBV29-1 and TRBJ1-2, with D unclear. The sequence came from a woman aged 45-60 years in good health and CMV-seropositive. Sequencing was carried out using PBMCs. The chain's CDR3 is CSVAQFGRANYGYTF. In DNA form, the CDR3 reads TGCAGCGTTGCCCAGTTCGGGAGAGCTAACTATGGCTACACCTTC. Variable domain in full (rest from reference TRBV29-1 and TRBJ1-2): SAVISQKPSRDICQRGTSLTIQCQVDSQVTMMFWYRQQPGQSLTLIATANQGSEATYESGFVIDKFPISRPNLTFSTLTVSNMSPEDSSIYLCSVAQFGRANYGYTFGSGTRLTVV.